The 21 T cell receptor beta chains below were found in one sample sequenced in a study of T cell repertoires in cytomegalovirus infection. Each CDR3 protein gets one entry after TCRdb re-called the reads with MiXCR. The sample holds about half a million distinct CDR3 sequences, around 30% seen once. Their specific antigens are unknown. The starting material was cultured PBMCs, obtained from culture after CMV antigen stimulation. Receptors were obtained from a human donor in good health (CMV status not recorded). Some clones in this sample may be carry-over from other donors' samples.

The chain joins TRBV15 to TRBJ2-3, with D possibly TRBD2 on 6 matching bases. This CDR3 has 15 residues. V dropped 0 bases and J dropped 4 bases, with 11 bases sitting between them. Germline assignment: CDR1 LNHNV and CDR2 YYDKDF (reference sequence). The CDR3 region is CATSRETGAADTQYF. CDR3 bases: TGTGCCACCAGCAGAGAGACGGGAGCCGCAGATACGCAGTATTTT.

J is TRBJ2-1 and V is TRBV19; D may be TRBD1 or TRBD2 (5 bases each). Between the trimmed V and J ends, which lost 4 bases and 7 bases, there was a span of 14 bases. The germline gives CDR1 LNHDA, CDR2 SQIVND (reference sequence). This CDR3 has 14 residues. DNA of the CDR3: TGTGCCAGTAGTACTAGCTTTGGGGGAAATGAGCAGTTCTTC. It codes for CASSTSFGGNEQFF.

The genes are TRBV11-2 and TRBJ2-7, with a tentative D call TRBD1 (7 bases). V was shortened by 0 bases and J by 6 bases, with 18 bases between the two germline ends. Per germline, CDR1 SGHAT and CDR2 FQNNGV. CDR3 length equals 16 residues. The CDR3 loop reads CASSLDQGGRPAEQYF. CDR3 bases: TGTGCCAGCAGCTTAGATCAGGGGGGACGGCCCGCCGAGCAGTACTTC.

The CDR3 sequence is CASSQLPGLAKETQYF. The DNA of the CDR3 is TGCGCCAGCAGCCAGCTACCGGGACTAGCGAAAGAGACCCAGTACTTC. The V gene is TRBV4-3, the J gene TRBJ2-5; 10 bases line up with TRBD2. In germline, CDR1 is LGHNA, CDR2 YSLEER. The CDR3 is 16 amino acids. V was clipped by 3 bases and J by 3 bases; unmatched bases: 7.

This chain joins TRBV27 and TRBJ2-1; TRBD2 matches 9 bases. Germline CDR1 reads MNHEY; CDR2 reads SMNVEV (reference sequence). The V segment lost 7 bases and the J segment 12 bases; nucleotides outside the gene matches: 16. This CDR3 is 15 amino acids long. The chain's CDR3 is CASTPTSGIQSGQFF. The CDR3 coding sequence is TGTGCCAGCACCCCGACTAGCGGAATACAAAGCGGGCAGTTCTTC.

V usage is TRBV4-3 and J usage is TRBJ1-2, with 7 bases that match TRBD1. The CDR3 contains 16 residues. The V and J ends lost 3 bases and 0 bases, in that order; junction bases with no gene match: 7. Germline assignment: CDR1 LGHNA and CDR2 YSLEER. CDR3: CASSHGTASTNYGYTF. The CDR3, as DNA: TGCGCCAGCAGCCATGGGACAGCTTCGACTAACTATGGCTACACCTTC.

This clonotype was counted only a few times. The rearrangement joins TRBV6-6 to TRBJ2-3; D not certain. Germline CDR1 and CDR2: MNHNY and SVGAGI (reference sequence). The CDR3 covers 20 residues. Trimming stripped 0 bases from V and 2 bases from J, with 24 bases between. The CDR3 DNA reads TGTGCCAGCAGTTACTCGAAAGGCCGGCTGACCCCTGGAAACACAGATACGCAGTATTTT. Protein sequence: CASSYSKGRLTPGNTDTQYF.

The genes are TRBV4-3 and TRBJ1-6; TRBD1 matches at 8 bases. Germline V gene lookup returns CDR1 LGHNA and CDR2 YSLEER. This CDR3 has 16 amino acids. The trim removed 4 bases at V and 7 bases at J, leaving 9 bases unmatched. In DNA, the CDR3 is TGCGCCAGCAGCCCCCTAAGGACAGGGATGAATTCACCCCTCCACTTT. Translating it yields CASSPLRTGMNSPLHF.

This chain joins TRBV6-5 and TRBJ1-6; D is possibly TRBD1 (6 bases). This CDR3 is built from 14 residues. With 5 bases removed from V and 6 bases from J, the gap between germline ends came to 11 bases. Germline values: CDR1 MNHEY, CDR2 SVGAGI. In DNA form, the CDR3 reads TGTGCCAGCAGTCAGGGGCCGCGTAATTCACCCCTCCACTTT. Residues: CASSQGPRNSPLHF.

This clonotype occurred a few times. The chain combines TRBV28 with TRBJ2-5; no firm D call. Trimming took off 3 bases at V and 1 base at J, with 6 bases between the two ends. The CDR3 runs 13 residues. CDR1 and CDR2 from the germline V gene are MDHEN and SYDVKM. The DNA of the CDR3 is TGTGCCAGCAGTTTCTGGAGCCAAGAGACCCAGTACTTC. This codes for CASSFWSQETQYF.

The chain joins TRBV7-3 to TRBJ2-1; D might be TRBD1 or TRBD2, each matching 5 bases. Germline loops: CDR1 SGHTA, CDR2 FQGTGA. V lost 5 bases and J 5 bases, leaving 25 bases between the germline ends. The CDR3 totals 18 residues. Here the CDR3 DNA reads TGTGCCAGCAGCGCACAACCCAAACGGGGTCTAGGGGACAATGAGCAGTTCTTC. Amino acids: CASSAQPKRGLGDNEQFF.

In this sample, this clonotype is medium-sized (0.01 to 0.1%). J is TRBJ2-7 and V is TRBV7-9; no definite D call. Deletions cut 2 bases from V and 5 bases from J, with 10 bases between. The V gene's germline CDR1 is SEHNR and CDR2 FQNEAQ (reference sequence). CDR3 length equals 13 residues. The CDR3 reads CASSLRGDDEQYF. The CDR3 DNA is TGTGCCAGCAGCTTACGCGGAGACGACGAGCAGTACTTC. Full variable domain (remainder filled in from reference TRBV7-9 and TRBJ2-7): DTGVSQNPRHKITKRGQNVTFRCDPISEHNRLYWYRQTLGQGPEFLTYFQNEAQLEKSRLLSDRFSAERPKGSFSTLEIQRTEQGDSAMYLCASSLRGDDEQYFGPGTRLTVT.

J is TRBJ2-1 and V is TRBV7-3; 7 bases match TRBD2. Trimming at V came to 0 bases and at J to 6 bases, leaving 2 bases not matched to a gene. The germline gives CDR1 SGHTA, CDR2 FQGTGA. The CDR3 extends over 14 amino acids. Here the CDR3 reads CASSLTAGANEQFF. CDR3 bases: TGTGCCAGCAGCTTAACGGCGGGAGCCAATGAGCAGTTCTTC.

The chain combines TRBV2 with TRBJ1-2, with no clear D. With 1 base removed from V and 8 bases from J, the gap between germline ends came to 11 bases. The CDR3 is 13 amino acids. Germline lookup yields CDR1 SNHLY and CDR2 FYNNEI. The CDR3 loop reads CASSEGQLRGYTF. Written as DNA, the CDR3 is TGTGCCAGCAGTGAAGGCCAACTACGGGGCTACACCTTC.

Remarks on this clonotype: Compared with germline, one end of the junction differs, possibly owing to a read error. The chain links TRBV7-2 to TRBJ2-1; D is perhaps TRBD2 (7 bases). This CDR3 spans 13 amino acids. The V gene's germline CDR1 is SGHTA and CDR2 FQGNSA. CDR3 protein: CASSLAEGGEQFF. CDR3 coding DNA: TGTGCCAGCAGCCTAGCGGAGGGGGGGGAGCAGTTCTTC.

This chain connects TRBV28 to TRBJ2-6, with 8 positions matching TRBD1. This CDR3 is 15 amino acids long. Germline V CDR1 and CDR2: MDHEN, SYDVKM. Germline trimming cut 7 bases from V and 2 bases from J; bases unmatched to any gene: 4. The CDR3 nucleotides read TGTGCCAGCATCTCAGGGGGCGCTGGGGCCAACGTCCTGACTTTC. Protein sequence: CASISGGAGANVLTF.

The genes are TRBV4-1 and TRBJ1-2, with D possibly TRBD1 on 6 matching bases. V lost 4 bases, J lost 3 bases, and 18 bases lay in between. The CDR3 consists of 16 residues. Per the germline V gene, CDR1 is MGHRA and CDR2 is YSYEKL. The CDR3 sequence: CASSRNWGGEDYGYTF. Written as DNA, the CDR3 is TGCGCCAGCAGCCGGAATTGGGGGGGCGAGGACTATGGCTACACCTTC.

This chain links TRBV27 with TRBJ2-2; TRBD2 might be the D (5 bases). CDR3 length: 16 residues. V lost 5 bases, J lost 6 bases, and 19 bases lay in between. Germline V gene sequence: CDR1 MNHEY, CDR2 SMNVEV (reference sequence). In nucleotides, the CDR3 is TGTGCCAGCAGTCCCCAGGCCCATCCCGGGGCCGGGGAGCTGTTTTTT. The encoded protein is CASSPQAHPGAGELFF.

This clonotype showed up many times. CDR3 nucleotides: TGTGCCAGCAACCTAGGACCGTCTCCCGTCAACTATGGCTACACCTTC. This translates into CASNLGPSPVNYGYTF. The chain combines TRBV7-2 with TRBJ1-2; D unresolved. Per germline, CDR1 SGHTA and CDR2 FQGNSA. The germline V and J ends were trimmed by 7 bases and 2 bases, with 20 bases remaining between them. This CDR3 comprises 16 residues.

This clonotype was seen only a few times. The J gene is TRBJ2-3, the V gene TRBV7-2; TRBD1 agrees at 8 bases. The CDR3 is made up of 15 amino acids. The V segment lost 1 base and the J segment 4 bases; nucleotides outside the gene matches: 4. Germline assignment: CDR1 SGHTA and CDR2 FQGNSA. CDR3 DNA sequence: TGTGCCAGCAGCTTAGGGACAGGGAAACCAGATACGCAGTATTTT. Residues: CASSLGTGKPDTQYF.

This clonotype has more than one count but fewer than ten. Here the CDR3 DNA reads TGTGCCAGCAAGTTAAGCAATCAGCCCCAGCATTTT. Protein product: CASKLSNQPQHF. V is TRBV28 and J is TRBJ1-5; no firm D call. Germline V gives CDR1 MDHEN, CDR2 SYDVKM. CDR3 length: 12 amino acids. The ends were cut back, 7 bases at V and 1 base at J, with 5 bases in the middle. The complete variable domain, with remaining parts taken from reference TRBV28 and TRBJ1-5, reads DVKVTQSSRYLVKRTGEKVFLECVQDMDHENMFWYRQDPGLGLRLIYFSYDVKMKEKGDIPEGYSVSREKKERFSLILESASTNQTSMYLCASKLSNQPQHFGDGTRLSIL.